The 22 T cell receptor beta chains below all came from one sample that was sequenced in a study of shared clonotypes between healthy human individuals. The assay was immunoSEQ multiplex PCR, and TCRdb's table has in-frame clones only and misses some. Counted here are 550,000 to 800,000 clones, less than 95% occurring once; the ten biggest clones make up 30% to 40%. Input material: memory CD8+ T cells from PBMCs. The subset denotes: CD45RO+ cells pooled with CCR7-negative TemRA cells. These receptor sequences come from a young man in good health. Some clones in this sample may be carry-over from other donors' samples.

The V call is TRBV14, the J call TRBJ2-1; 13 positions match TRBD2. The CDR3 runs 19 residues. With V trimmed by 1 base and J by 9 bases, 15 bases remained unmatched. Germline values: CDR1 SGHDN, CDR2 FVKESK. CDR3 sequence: CASSQASILAGGGAGEQFF. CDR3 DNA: TGTGCCAGCAGCCAAGCCTCCATACTAGCGGGAGGGGGGGCTGGTGAGCAGTTCTTC.

CDR3 protein: CASSARDRGEQYF. For the CDR3, the DNA is TGTGCCAGCAGCGCCCGGGACAGGGGCGAGCAGTACTTC. The V and J genes are TRBV9 and TRBJ2-7; 10 bases are a match to TRBD1. With 3 bases clipped from V and 6 bases from J, the junction kept 3 bases outside the gene matches. Germline V CDR1 and CDR2: SGDLS, YYNGEE. The CDR3 runs to 13 residues. Using reference TRBV9 and TRBJ2-7 for the parts outside the CDR3, the full variable domain is DSGVTQTPKHLITATGQRVTLRCSPRSGDLSVYWYQQSLDQGLQFLIQYYNGEERAKGNILERFSAQQFPDLHSELNLSSLELGDSALYFCASSARDRGEQYFGPGTRLTVT.

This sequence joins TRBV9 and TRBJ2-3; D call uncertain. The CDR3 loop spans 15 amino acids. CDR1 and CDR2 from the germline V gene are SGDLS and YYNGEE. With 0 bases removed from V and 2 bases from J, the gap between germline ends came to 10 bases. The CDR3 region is CASSVAVRNTDTQYF. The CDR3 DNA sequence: TGTGCCAGCAGCGTAGCCGTCCGCAACACAGATACGCAGTATTTT.

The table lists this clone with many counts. DNA of the CDR3: TGTGCCAGCTCGCGGACCGGGACAGGGGATCAGCCCCAGCATTTT. Translating it yields CASSRTGTGDQPQHF. This chain joins TRBV18 and TRBJ1-5; TRBD1 matches at 10 bases. This CDR3 comprises 15 residues. With V trimmed by 6 bases and J by 5 bases, 7 bases remained unmatched. The germline gives CDR1 KGHSH, CDR2 LQKENI.

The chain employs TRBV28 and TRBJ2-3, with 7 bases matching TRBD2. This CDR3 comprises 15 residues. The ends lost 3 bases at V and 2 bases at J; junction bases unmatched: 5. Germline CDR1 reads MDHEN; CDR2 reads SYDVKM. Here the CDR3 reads CASSFEREITDTQYF. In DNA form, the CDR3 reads TGTGCCAGCAGTTTCGAGCGGGAAATCACAGATACGCAGTATTTT.

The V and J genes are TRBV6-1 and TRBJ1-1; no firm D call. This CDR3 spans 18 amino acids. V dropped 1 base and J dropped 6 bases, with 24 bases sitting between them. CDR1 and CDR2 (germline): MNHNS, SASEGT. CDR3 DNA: TGTGCCAGCAGTGAAGGTAGGACCTTCCTTCTAACCGATGCTGAAGCTTTCTTT. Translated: CASSEGRTFLLTDAEAFF.

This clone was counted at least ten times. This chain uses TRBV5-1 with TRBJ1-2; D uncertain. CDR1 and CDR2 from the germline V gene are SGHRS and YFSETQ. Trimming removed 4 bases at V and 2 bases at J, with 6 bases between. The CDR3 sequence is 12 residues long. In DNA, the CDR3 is TGCGCCAGCAGCATCTCGAACTATGGCTACACCTTC. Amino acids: CASSISNYGYTF.

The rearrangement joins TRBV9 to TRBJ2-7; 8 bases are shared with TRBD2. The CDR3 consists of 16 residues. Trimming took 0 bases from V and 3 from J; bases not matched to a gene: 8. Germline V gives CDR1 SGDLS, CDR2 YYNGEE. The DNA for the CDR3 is TGTGCCAGCAGCGTAGGTGGCGGGAGGTCTCTCTACGAGCAGTACTTC. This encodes CASSVGGGRSLYEQYF.

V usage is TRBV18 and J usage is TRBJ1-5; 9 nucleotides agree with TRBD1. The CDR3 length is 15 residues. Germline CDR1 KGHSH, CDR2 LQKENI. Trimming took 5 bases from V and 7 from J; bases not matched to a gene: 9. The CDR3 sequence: CASSTQGARWQPQHF. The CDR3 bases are TGTGCCAGCTCAACACAGGGGGCGCGGTGGCAGCCCCAGCATTTT.

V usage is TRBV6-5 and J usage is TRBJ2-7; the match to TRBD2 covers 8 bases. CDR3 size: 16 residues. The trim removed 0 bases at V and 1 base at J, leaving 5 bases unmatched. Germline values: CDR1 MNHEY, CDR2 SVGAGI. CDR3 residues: CASSYSAGRGSYEQYF. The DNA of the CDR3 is TGTGCCAGCAGTTACTCAGCCGGGAGGGGATCCTACGAGCAGTACTTC.

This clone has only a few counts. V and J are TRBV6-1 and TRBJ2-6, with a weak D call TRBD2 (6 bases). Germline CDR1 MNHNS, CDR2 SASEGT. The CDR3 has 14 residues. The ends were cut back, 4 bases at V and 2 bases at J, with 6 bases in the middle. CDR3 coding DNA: TGTGCCAGCAGTGGACTAGCTGGGGCCAACGTCCTGACTTTC. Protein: CASSGLAGANVLTF.

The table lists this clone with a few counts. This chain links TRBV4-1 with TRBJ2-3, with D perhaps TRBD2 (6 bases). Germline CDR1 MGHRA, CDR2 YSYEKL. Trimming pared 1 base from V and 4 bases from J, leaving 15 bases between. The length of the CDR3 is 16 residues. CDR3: CASSQVWGTGADTQYF. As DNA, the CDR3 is TGCGCCAGCAGCCAAGTTTGGGGTACGGGGGCAGATACGCAGTATTTT.

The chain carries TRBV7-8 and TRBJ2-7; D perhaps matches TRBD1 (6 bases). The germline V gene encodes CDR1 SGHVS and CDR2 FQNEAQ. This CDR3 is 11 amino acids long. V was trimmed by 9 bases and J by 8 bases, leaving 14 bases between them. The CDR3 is CASKYGTQQYF. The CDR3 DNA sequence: TGTGCCAGTAAATATGGGACACAGCAGTACTTC.

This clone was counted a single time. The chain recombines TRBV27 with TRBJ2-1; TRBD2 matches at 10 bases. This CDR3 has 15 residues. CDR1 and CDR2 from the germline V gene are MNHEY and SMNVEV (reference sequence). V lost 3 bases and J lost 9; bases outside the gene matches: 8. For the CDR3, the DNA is TGTGCCAGCAGTTTGATACTAGCGGGAAGCGGTGAGCAGTTCTTC. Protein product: CASSLILAGSGEQFF.

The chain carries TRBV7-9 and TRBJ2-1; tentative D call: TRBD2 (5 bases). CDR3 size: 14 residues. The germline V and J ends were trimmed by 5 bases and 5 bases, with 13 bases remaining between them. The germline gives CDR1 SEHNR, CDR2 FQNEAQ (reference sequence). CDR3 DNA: TGTGCCAGCAGCCCGGACTCCTACGACAATGAGCAGTTCTTC. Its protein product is CASSPDSYDNEQFF. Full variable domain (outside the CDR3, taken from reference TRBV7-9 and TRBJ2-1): DTGVSQNPRHKITKRGQNVTFRCDPISEHNRLYWYRQTLGQGPEFLTYFQNEAQLEKSRLLSDRFSAERPKGSFSTLEIQRTEQGDSAMYLCASSPDSYDNEQFFGPGTRLTVL.

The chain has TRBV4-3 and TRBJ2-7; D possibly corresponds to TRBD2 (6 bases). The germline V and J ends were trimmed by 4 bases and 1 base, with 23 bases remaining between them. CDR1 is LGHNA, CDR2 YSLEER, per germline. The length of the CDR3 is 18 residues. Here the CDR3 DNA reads TGCGCCAGCAGCCCGCATCTATTCGCGGGAAGTCCATCCTACGAGCAGTACTTC. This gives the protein CASSPHLFAGSPSYEQYF.

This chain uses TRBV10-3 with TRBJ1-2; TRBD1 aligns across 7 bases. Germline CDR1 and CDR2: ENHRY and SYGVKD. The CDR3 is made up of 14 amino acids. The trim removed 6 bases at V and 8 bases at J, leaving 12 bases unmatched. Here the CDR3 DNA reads TGTGCCATCAGCGACTTAGGGGGCGATGACGGCTACACCTTC. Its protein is CAISDLGGDDGYTF.

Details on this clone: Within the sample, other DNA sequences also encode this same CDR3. In DNA, the CDR3 is TGTGCCACCAGCAGGGAGAGCTCCTACAATGAGCAGTTCTTC. Translation gives CATSRESSYNEQFF. The chain has TRBV15 and TRBJ2-1; unclear D gene. V was cut by 3 bases and J by 0 bases, with 6 bases left in between. The CDR3 runs to 14 residues. CDR1 and CDR2 from the germline V gene are LNHNV and YYDKDF (reference sequence).

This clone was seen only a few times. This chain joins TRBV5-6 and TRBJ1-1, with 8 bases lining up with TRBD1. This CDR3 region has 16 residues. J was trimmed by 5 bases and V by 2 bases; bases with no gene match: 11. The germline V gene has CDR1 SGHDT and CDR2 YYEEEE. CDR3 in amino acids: CASSFIETGEWTEAFF. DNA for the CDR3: TGTGCCAGCAGCTTCATTGAGACAGGGGAGTGGACTGAAGCTTTCTTT.

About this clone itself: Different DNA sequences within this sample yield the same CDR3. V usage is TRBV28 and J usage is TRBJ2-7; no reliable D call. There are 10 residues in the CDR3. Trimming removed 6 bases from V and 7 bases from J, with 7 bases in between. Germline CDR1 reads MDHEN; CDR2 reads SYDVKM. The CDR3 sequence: CASSLREQYF. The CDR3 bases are TGTGCCAGCAGCCTTAGGGAGCAGTACTTC.

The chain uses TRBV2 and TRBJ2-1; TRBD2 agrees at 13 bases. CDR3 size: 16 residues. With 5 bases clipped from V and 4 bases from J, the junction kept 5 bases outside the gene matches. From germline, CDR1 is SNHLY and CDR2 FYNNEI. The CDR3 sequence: CASSSQGLAGYNEQFF. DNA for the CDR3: TGTGCCAGCAGTTCCCAGGGACTAGCGGGATACAATGAGCAGTTCTTC. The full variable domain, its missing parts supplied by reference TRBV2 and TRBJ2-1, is EPEVTQTPSHQVTQMGQEVILRCVPISNHLYFYWYRQILGQKVEFLVSFYNNEISEKSEIFDDQFSVERPDGSNFTLKIRSTKLEDSAMYFCASSSQGLAGYNEQFFGPGTRLTVL.

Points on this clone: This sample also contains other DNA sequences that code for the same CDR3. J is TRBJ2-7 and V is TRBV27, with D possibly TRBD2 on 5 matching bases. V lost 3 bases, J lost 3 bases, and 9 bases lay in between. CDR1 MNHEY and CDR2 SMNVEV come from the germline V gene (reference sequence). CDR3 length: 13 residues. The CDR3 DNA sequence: TGTGCCAGCAGTTTGGACGGGAACTACGAGCAGTACTTC. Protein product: CASSLDGNYEQYF.